The present T cell receptor beta chain was sequenced within a study of kidney transplant recipient with SARS-CoV-2 infection. The V gene lost 6 bases and the J gene lost 1 base, with 15 bases spanning the gap. The CDR3 sequence is 15 residues long. The germline CDR1 and CDR2 sequences are MNHGY and SAAAGT. TCRdb processed the reads anew with MiXCR; each CDR3 protein has one entry. In the table there are about 250,000 distinct CDR3 sequences, 29% of which are singletons. This clonotype was seen a handful of times. The clonotype originates from a male patient aged 25-45 years who had COVID-19 and was a kidney transplant recipient. The graft donor may have contributed some T cells. The chain joins TRBV6-8 to TRBJ2-5; TRBD2 is a possible D gene (6 bases). This material consisted of a blood sample, taken at baseline and on day 111 from a kidney transplant recipient. The CDR3 DNA reads TGTGCCAGCAGGGGACTGTGGGGGACCCAAGAGACCCAGTACTTC. Protein sequence: CASRGLWGTQETQYF.